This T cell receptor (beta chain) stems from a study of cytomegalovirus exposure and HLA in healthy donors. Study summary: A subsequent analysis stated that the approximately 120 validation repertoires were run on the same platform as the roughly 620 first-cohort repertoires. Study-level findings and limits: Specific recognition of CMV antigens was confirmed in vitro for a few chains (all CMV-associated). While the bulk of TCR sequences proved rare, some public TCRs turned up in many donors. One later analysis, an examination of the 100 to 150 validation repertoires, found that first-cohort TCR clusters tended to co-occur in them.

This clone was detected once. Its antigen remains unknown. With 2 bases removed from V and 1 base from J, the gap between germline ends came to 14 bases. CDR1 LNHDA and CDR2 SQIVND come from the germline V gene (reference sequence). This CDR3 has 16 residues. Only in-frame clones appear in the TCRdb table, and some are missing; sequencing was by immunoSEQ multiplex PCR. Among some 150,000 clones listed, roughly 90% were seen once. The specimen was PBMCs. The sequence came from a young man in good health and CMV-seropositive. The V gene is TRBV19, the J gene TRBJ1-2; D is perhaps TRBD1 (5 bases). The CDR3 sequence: CASSITSRQLNYGYTF. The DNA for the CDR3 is TGTGCCAGTAGTATAACAAGCCGACAGCTTAACTATGGCTACACCTTC.